This T cell receptor beta chain emerged from a study of T cell responses to AZD1222 COVID-19 vaccine. This CDR3 has 14 amino acids. Germline CDR1 SGDLS, CDR2 YYNGEE. Trimming took off 4 bases at V and 2 bases at J, with 12 bases between the two ends. Clones were read by immunoSEQ multiplex PCR, and TCRdb kept only the in-frame ones, dropping some. The sample lists 150,000 to 160,000 clones, about nine tenths occurring once. Points from the study as a whole: With dominance at 160-218 and 743-854, vaccine-associated CD4 TCRs spanned spike.

A note on this clone: As yet, its antigen is unknown.

The TCR originated in an adult in good health. Sequencing used peripheral blood, obtained on day 0 of MenACWY control vaccination. The chain links TRBV9 to TRBJ1-2; D is uncertain. The CDR3, as DNA: TGTGCCAGCAGCTCTGTAGGGCAGAACTATGGCTACACCTTC. This encodes CASSSVGQNYGYTF.